This is a list of T cell receptor beta chains from one sample in a study of cytomegalovirus exposure and HLA in healthy donors. Method: immunoSEQ multiplex PCR; TCRdb's copy keeps in-frame clones and lacks some. The table shows around 130,000 clones, with 83% occurring only once. Sequencing was done on a sample of PBMCs. The receptors derive from a girl aged 2-9 years in good health and CMV-seronegative. The conserved cysteine and the conserved F or W are not part of the CDR3 here. The listing skips clone size in some rows; elsewhere it reads once, few, many or a size class.

j_gene: TRBJ2-3; abundance: NA; v_gene: TRBV11-3; CDR3aa: ASSLGASTDTQY
j_gene: TRBJ2-7; abundance: once; v_gene: TRBV6-1; CDR3aa: ASSGVDSYYEQY
j_gene: TRBJ2-3; abundance: NA; v_gene: TRBV11-2; CDR3aa: ASSLAGLGFADTQY
j_gene: TRBJ2-7; abundance: NA; v_gene: TRBV28; CDR3aa: ASSFVGSYEQY
j_gene: TRBJ1-2; abundance: NA; v_gene: TRBV4-1; CDR3aa: ASSPRGTGSYGYT
j_gene: TRBJ1-4; abundance: NA; v_gene: TRBV15; CDR3aa: ATSTARPGFEKLF
j_gene: TRBJ2-7; abundance: NA; v_gene: TRBV4-1; CDR3aa: ASSQWLADEQY
j_gene: TRBJ2-6; abundance: NA; v_gene: TRBV28; CDR3aa: ASSLPTGVGANVLT
j_gene: TRBJ1-1; abundance: NA; v_gene: TRBV11-2; CDR3aa: ASSSILAGRSDTEAF
j_gene: TRBJ1-2; abundance: NA; v_gene: TRBV21-1; CDR3aa: ASSKLPVSYGYT
j_gene: TRBJ2-7; abundance: NA; v_gene: TRBV7-2; CDR3aa: ASSLVGRGGTYEQY
j_gene: TRBJ2-7; abundance: NA; v_gene: TRBV20-1; CDR3aa: SASQMAEQY
j_gene: TRBJ2-3; abundance: NA; v_gene: TRBV28; CDR3aa: ASSLPGQGSLGTQY
j_gene: TRBJ2-7; abundance: NA; v_gene: TRBV6-6; CDR3aa: ASSQDRGPYEQY
j_gene: TRBJ1-6; abundance: NA; v_gene: TRBV5-4; CDR3aa: ASSLGQGRYNSPLH
j_gene: TRBJ2-3; abundance: NA; v_gene: TRBV25-1; CDR3aa: ASTGRAGGPPDTQY
j_gene: TRBJ1-1; abundance: NA; v_gene: TRBV30; CDR3aa: AWTRGVNTGAF
j_gene: TRBJ2-1; abundance: NA; v_gene: TRBV18; CDR3aa: ASLTSGGANEQF
j_gene: TRBJ1-2; abundance: NA; v_gene: TRBV4-1; CDR3aa: ASSQSPVDYGYT
j_gene: TRBJ1-2; abundance: NA; v_gene: TRBV2; CDR3aa: ASSDNRGQGDGYT
j_gene: TRBJ2-7; abundance: NA; v_gene: TRBV27; CDR3aa: ASSSRDTRSYEQY
j_gene: TRBJ1-5; abundance: NA; v_gene: TRBV11-2; CDR3aa: ASSFRGNNQPQH
j_gene: TRBJ2-7; abundance: NA; v_gene: TRBV2; CDR3aa: ASRENRGYEQY
j_gene: TRBJ1-1; abundance: NA; v_gene: TRBV7-6; CDR3aa: ASSSLIRIKFRGVVNTEAF
j_gene: TRBJ2-1; abundance: NA; v_gene: TRBV12-5; CDR3aa: ASGLVPGLAGGPPSSYNEQF
j_gene: TRBJ2-7; abundance: NA; v_gene: TRBV7-9; CDR3aa: ASSSGQNFEQY
j_gene: TRBJ1-2; abundance: NA; v_gene: TRBV6-5; CDR3aa: ASRGNYGYT
j_gene: TRBJ2-3; abundance: NA; v_gene: TRBV19; CDR3aa: ASRNDRGRLTDTQY
j_gene: TRBJ2-3; abundance: few; v_gene: TRBV18; CDR3aa: ASSRAGHTDTQY
j_gene: TRBJ2-7; abundance: once; v_gene: TRBV5-1; CDR3aa: ASKASGTSYEQY
j_gene: TRBJ2-7; abundance: NA; v_gene: TRBV27; CDR3aa: ASSSAEAGEYEQY
j_gene: TRBJ1-5; abundance: NA; v_gene: TRBV19; CDR3aa: ASSWTSGTGDQPQH